This entry lists 27 T cell receptor beta chains sequenced from one sample in a study of low-dose radiotherapy and immunotherapy resistance in tumors. Priming of first-strand cDNA relied on TRAV- and TRBV-specific primers (covering alpha and beta chains). TCR amplification ran 15 to 20 PCR cycles using constant-region and V-primer adapter primers. In TCRdb, the reads were re-called with MiXCR into one record per CDR3 protein. The sample lists tens of thousands of distinct CDR3 sequences; 31% were seen once. Time point indicated: before trial treatment. The source material was PBMCs, sampled before treatment. All receptors come from a male donor with gallbladder cancer.

This clonotype occurred once. The chain carries TRBV10-3 and TRBJ2-3; 15 bases match TRBD2. Germline V gene data show CDR1 as ENHRY and CDR2 as SYGVKD. This CDR3 comprises 16 residues. V was pared by 8 bases and J by 2 bases, with 5 bases of the junction left unmatched. The CDR3 spells CAIGTSGGSVTDTQYF. In DNA form, the CDR3 reads TGTGCCATCGGGACTAGCGGGGGGTCGGTCACAGATACGCAGTATTTT.

The gene calls are TRBV10-3 and TRBJ2-2; TRBD1 matches at 9 bases. The CDR3 runs to 13 residues. With V trimmed by 10 bases and J by 5 bases, 5 bases remained unmatched. CDR1 and CDR2 (germline): ENHRY, SYGVKD. The CDR3, as DNA: TGTGCCACGCAAGACAGGGGGACCGGGGAGCTGTTTTTT. Translated, it gives CATQDRGTGELFF.

The chain's CDR3 is CATSREHTDTQYF. As DNA, the CDR3 is TGTGCCACCAGCAGAGAGCATACAGATACGCAGTATTTT. The rearrangement links TRBV15 to TRBJ2-3; unclear D gene. Trimming removed 0 bases from V and 3 bases from J, with 4 bases in between. This CDR3 has 13 amino acids. CDR1 LNHNV and CDR2 YYDKDF come from the germline V gene (reference sequence).

This clonotype has at least ten counts. This chain links TRBV3-1 with TRBJ2-1; possible D gene TRBD1, 6 bases. V shed 5 bases and J shed 9 bases, with 11 bases lying between them. Germline V gives CDR1 LGHDT, CDR2 YNNKEL (reference sequence). The length of the CDR3 is 12 residues. The CDR3 loop reads CASSTQGPEQFF. The CDR3 bases are TGTGCCAGCAGCACACAGGGTCCTGAGCAGTTCTTC.

This clonotype has a count of ten or more. This chain links TRBV20-1 with TRBJ2-7; D might be TRBD2 (6 bases). The CDR3 has 13 residues. Germline values: CDR1 DFQATT, CDR2 SNEGSKA (reference sequence). Trimming cost V 1 base and J 2 bases, with 9 bases left between them. The CDR3 DNA follows: TGCAGTGCTAGAGGACTAGGTACCTACGAGCAGTACTTC. It codes for CSARGLGTYEQYF.

This clonotype was detected many times. This rearrangement joins TRBV5-4 to TRBJ2-1; 9 bases align to TRBD2. This CDR3 region has 14 residues. CDR1 and CDR2 from the germline V gene are SGHNT and YYREEE (reference sequence). V dropped 2 bases and J dropped 7; count of bases not matched to a gene: 4. CDR3 sequence: CASSFSGGGNEQFF. CDR3 sequence (DNA): TGTGCCAGCAGCTTTAGCGGGGGCGGGAATGAGCAGTTCTTC.

Worth noting for this clonotype: Since a far larger clone is one base different, this is likely a read error. The chain employs TRBV13 and TRBJ2-3; no clear D gene. The CDR3 extends over 12 amino acids. Germline V gene data show CDR1 as PRHDT and CDR2 as FYEKMQ (reference sequence). The CDR3 reads CAGSVLEDTQYF. The CDR3 nucleotides read TGTGCCGGCAGTGTTTTAGAAGATACGCAGTATTTT.

This clonotype was recorded many times. The chain links TRBV5-1 to TRBJ2-7, with 7 bases lining up with TRBD1. Germline CDR1 reads SGHRS; CDR2 reads YFSETQ. The CDR3 has 16 amino acids. Trimming took 5 bases from V and 5 from J; bases not matched to a gene: 16. CDR3 loop: CASSLLTGATSDEQYF. The DNA of the CDR3 is TGCGCCAGCAGTTTACTCACAGGGGCAACGAGTGACGAGCAGTACTTC.

This clonotype was counted many times. The chain has TRBV15 and TRBJ2-3; D is ambiguous. The CDR3 runs to 14 residues. Germline CDR1 and CDR2: LNHNV and YYDKDF (reference sequence). V lost 0 bases, J lost 2 bases, and 6 bases lay in between. The CDR3 nucleotides are TGTGCCACCAGCAGAGAAACCGACACAGATACGCAGTATTTT. Encoded protein: CATSRETDTDTQYF.

By proportion, this clonotype is medium-sized (0.01 to 0.1%). This chain links TRBV28 with TRBJ2-3; 8 nucleotides agree with TRBD2. This CDR3 is 13 amino acids long. CDR1 is MDHEN, CDR2 SYDVKM, per germline. Trimming at V came to 5 bases and at J to 8 bases, leaving 6 bases not matched to a gene. The CDR3 nucleotides are TGTGCCAGCAGTCCCCAGGCGGGAGGTACGCAGTATTTT. Encoded protein: CASSPQAGGTQYF.

The chain uses TRBV28 and TRBJ1-2; D uncertain. The CDR3 length is 13 residues. Germline values: CDR1 MDHEN, CDR2 SYDVKM. The V end lost 3 bases, the J end lost 4 bases, and 9 bases lay between the germline ends. This chain's CDR3 is CASSLRSGYGYTF. The CDR3 nucleotides read TGTGCCAGCAGTTTGCGCTCCGGCTATGGCTACACCTTC.

This chain uses TRBV6-5 with TRBJ2-1; no firm D call. CDR3 size: 15 residues. The V and J ends lost 0 bases and 7 bases respectively, with 13 bases between them. CDR1 and CDR2 from the germline V gene are MNHEY and SVGAGI. This chain's CDR3 is CASSYSNILGNEQFF. DNA for the CDR3: TGTGCCAGCAGTTACTCGAACATATTGGGTAATGAGCAGTTCTTC.

This clonotype has ten or more counts. V gene TRBV27 combines with J gene TRBJ2-7; the D call may be TRBD1 or TRBD2 (5 bases each). Trimming left V 3 bases short and J 2 bases short, with 11 bases between. The germline gives CDR1 MNHEY, CDR2 SMNVEV (reference sequence). The length of the CDR3 is 14 residues. For the CDR3, the DNA is TGTGCCAGCAGTTTTGGGACGCTCGCCTACGAGCAGTACTTC. Amino acid sequence: CASSFGTLAYEQYF.

This clonotype has only a few counts. The chain recombines TRBV19 with TRBJ2-2; D remains ambiguous. The V gene lost 7 bases and the J gene lost 5 bases, with 17 bases spanning the gap. Germline values: CDR1 LNHDA, CDR2 SQIVND (reference sequence). The CDR3 length is 15 residues. CDR3 region: CASTRLGVGTGELFF. The CDR3 DNA is TGTGCCAGTACCCGTTTAGGAGTGGGTACCGGGGAGCTGTTTTTT.

The V and J genes are TRBV23-1 and TRBJ2-5; 8 nucleotides agree with TRBD2. TRBV23-1 is placed among ORFs of uncertain function. The CDR3 runs 15 residues. After removal of 6 bases from V and 4 bases from J, the junction contained 10 bases not matched to a gene. The CDR3 DNA reads as TGCGCCAGCAGCCACGGGGGACTAGTCGGAGAGACCCAGTACTTC. Translating it yields CASSHGGLVGETQYF.

This clonotype was recorded at least ten times. The chain recombines TRBV20-1 with TRBJ1-4; D remains ambiguous. Germline loops: CDR1 DFQATT, CDR2 SNEGSKA (reference sequence). The CDR3 sequence is 14 residues long. V lost 5 bases, J lost 4 bases, and 14 bases lay in between. CDR3 sequence (DNA): TGCAGTGCTTCAATCCGGGGTTTTAATGAAAAACTGTTTTTT. It translates to CSASIRGFNEKLFF.

In DNA, the CDR3 is TGCGCCAGCAGCGATCCGGCGGGTGCGGATACGCAGTATTTT. It yields the protein CASSDPAGADTQYF. The chain joins TRBV5-1 to TRBJ2-3; the D gene is possibly TRBD2 (5 bases). The CDR3 is 14 residues long. The ends were cut back, 4 bases at V and 6 bases at J, with 15 bases in the middle. Looked up from germline, CDR1 is SGHRS and CDR2 is YFSETQ. The complete variable domain, with remaining parts taken from reference TRBV5-1 and TRBJ2-3, reads KAGVTQTPRYLIKTRGQQVTLSCSPISGHRSVSWYQQTPGQGLQFLFEYFSETQRNKGNFPGRFSGRQFSNSRSEMNVSTLELGDSALYLCASSDPAGADTQYFGPGTRLTVL.

This clonotype has a single count. The chain is built from TRBV21-1 and TRBJ2-3; the D call TRBD1 from the table was never checked on the DNA. TRBV21-1 corresponds to a pseudogene. This CDR3 comprises 13 residues. The CDR3 bases are TGTGCCAGCAGGACAGGACACACAGATACGCAGTATTTT. Protein: CASRTGHTDTQYF.

This clonotype was recorded many times. The chain uses TRBV12-3 or TRBV12-4 and TRBJ2-1, with TRBD2 matching over 13 bases. After removal of 6 bases from V and 8 bases from J, the junction contained 7 bases not matched to a gene. The length of the CDR3 is 15 residues. The CDR3 here is CASSHWTSGGHEQFF. CDR3 in DNA: TGTGCCAGCAGCCACTGGACTAGCGGGGGACATGAGCAGTTCTTC.

This clonotype was recorded only once. The rearrangement uses TRBV28 and TRBJ2-2, with TRBD2 identical over 11 bases. The CDR3 spans 16 residues. J gave up 0 bases and V 6 bases, and 3 bases lay outside the gene matches. Germline V lookup: CDR1 MDHEN, CDR2 SYDVKM. Here the CDR3 reads CASRTGLAANTGELFF. The CDR3 coding sequence is TGTGCCAGCAGGACGGGACTAGCGGCGAACACCGGGGAGCTGTTTTTT.

This clonotype was observed at least ten times. The CDR3 DNA reads as TGTGCCAGCGGACGGACCGAGTGGAGCACAGATACGCAGTATTTT. This gives the protein CASGRTEWSTDTQYF. This chain uses TRBV12-3 or TRBV12-4 with TRBJ2-3; D not resolved. CDR3 length: 15 amino acids. The germline V and J ends were trimmed by 8 bases and 0 bases, with 15 bases remaining between them.

At least ten counts were recorded for this clonotype. This rearrangement joins TRBV2 to TRBJ2-5, with D perhaps matching TRBD2 (6 bases). The CDR3 loop spans 14 amino acids. V lost 1 base and J 5 bases, leaving 11 bases between the germline ends. Germline assignment: CDR1 SNHLY and CDR2 FYNNEI. CDR3 DNA sequence: TGTGCCAGCAGTGAAGTTACTAGCTTTGAGACCCAGTACTTC. This encodes CASSEVTSFETQYF.

This clonotype showed up just a few times. The rearrangement links TRBV5-1 to TRBJ2-3, with 12 bases identical to TRBD2. The CDR3 has 16 residues. V shed 4 bases, J shed 4 bases, and the junction held 7 bases outside the gene matches. Germline V gene data show CDR1 as SGHRS and CDR2 as YFSETQ. The CDR3 DNA is TGCGCCAGCAGCCAAGGACTAGCGGGACGGTCAGATACGCAGTATTTT. Translated: CASSQGLAGRSDTQYF.

V and J are TRBV5-4 and TRBJ2-7, with a possible D match to TRBD2 (5 bases). The CDR3 has 15 residues. Trimming shortened V by 2 bases and J by 3 bases, and 15 bases separated the two germline ends. Germline CDR1 is SGHNT and CDR2 is YYREEE (reference sequence). Here the CDR3 reads CASSLSWERGYEQYF. In DNA, the CDR3 is TGTGCCAGCAGCTTATCGTGGGAGCGTGGCTACGAGCAGTACTTC.

The V call is TRBV5-6, the J call TRBJ2-3, with TRBD2 identical over 12 bases. Germline trimming cut 4 bases from V and 6 bases from J; bases unmatched to any gene: 15. CDR1 and CDR2 (germline): SGHDT, YYEEEE. The CDR3 has 18 residues. The CDR3 DNA follows: TGTGCCAGCAGCCCACTCGGGCTAGCGGGAGGGCCCCGTGATACGCAGTATTTT. It encodes CASSPLGLAGGPRDTQYF.

Of note for this clonotype: This is likely an artifact of a read error, given a far larger clone one base away. The CDR3 protein is CASSPQGTGQGGATQFF. In DNA form, the CDR3 reads TGTGCCAGCAGTCCCCAGGGCACGGGACAGGGGGGGGCGACCCAGTTCTTC. The J gene is TRBJ2-1, the V gene TRBV28, with TRBD1 identical over 11 bases. This CDR3 is 17 amino acids long. The V segment lost 5 bases and the J segment 13 bases; nucleotides outside the gene matches: 19. Germline loops: CDR1 MDHEN, CDR2 SYDVKM. Together with reference TRBV28 and TRBJ2-1, the CDR3 gives the full variable domain: DVKVTQSSRYLVKRTGEKVFLECVQDMDHENMFWYRQDPGLGLRLIYFSYDVKMKEKGDIPEGYSVSREKKERFSLILESASTNQTSMYLCASSPQGTGQGGATQFFGPGTRLTVL.

This clonotype was recorded many times. V and J are TRBV3-1 and TRBJ2-3, with D possibly matching TRBD1 (6 bases). Germline CDR1 is LGHDT and CDR2 is YNNKEL (reference sequence). V lost 11 bases to trimming and J lost 0 bases, with 12 bases between them. There are 13 residues in the CDR3. CDR3 in amino acids: CAVRGASTDTQYF. In nucleotides, the CDR3 is TGTGCCGTCAGGGGCGCTAGCACAGATACGCAGTATTTT.